These T cell receptor beta chains were read from a single sample in a study of cytomegalovirus exposure and HLA in healthy donors. TCRdb's table, derived via immunoSEQ multiplex PCR, lists solely in-frame clones and lacks some. The sample holds 180,000 or so clones, about 89% seen once. The sample taken for sequencing was PBMCs. These receptors all come from a man under 40 in good health and CMV-seropositive. Each CDR3 is given with its conserved first and last residue. A D gene is named only where the DNA matches it firmly. For some rows the clone size is stated as once, few or many, or as a class when expanded; others skip it.

v_gene	j_gene	abundance	d_gene	CDR3nt	CDR3aa
TRBV6-5	TRBJ1-5	.	.	TGTGCCAGCAGTCGGGGAGGCAATCAGCCCCAGCATTTT	CASSRGGNQPQHF
TRBV5-1	TRBJ2-1	.	.	TGCGCCAGCAGCTTGTCGGCTTCCGCGGCTAGTGAGCAGTTCTTC	CASSLSASAASEQFF
TRBV30	TRBJ2-3	.	TRBD2	TGTGCCTGGAGTCCGTTGGGAGGGGAGAGCACAGATACGCAGTATTTT	CAWSPLGGESTDTQYF
TRBV2	TRBJ1-2	few	.	TGTGCCAGCAGTGAAGGGGTGGGCGGCTACACCTTC	CASSEGVGGYTF
TRBV27	TRBJ1-1	.	.	TGTGCCAGCAGTCCTCGTATTATGAACACTGAAGCTTTCTTT	CASSPRIMNTEAFF
TRBV6-5	TRBJ2-7	.	.	TGTGCCAGCAGTTACTCCGGGTCCTCCTACGAGCAGTACTTC	CASSYSGSSYEQYF
TRBV19	TRBJ1-5	.	.	TGTGCCAGTAGTATGGGAGCCTTTCAGCCCCAGCATTTT	CASSMGAFQPQHF
TRBV12-5	TRBJ1-5	.	TRBD1	TGTGCTAGTGGCATTCGCCCCGGGACAGGGGGCAATCAGCCCCAGCATTTT	CASGIRPGTGGNQPQHF
TRBV6-1	TRBJ1-5	.	.	TGTGCCAGCAGTCGGGGGAATCAGCCCCAGCATTTT	CASSRGNQPQHF
TRBV7-9	TRBJ2-2	once	.	TGTGCCAGCAGCCCAAAAGCAGTAGGAAGCACCGGGGAGCTGTTTTTT	CASSPKAVGSTGELFF
TRBV20-1	TRBJ2-5	.	.	TGCAGTGTCCCGGAGACCCAGTACTTC	CSVPETQYF
TRBV10-3	TRBJ2-2	.	TRBD2	TGTGCCATCAGTGAGTCCGGCGGGAGCAACACCGGGGAGCTGTTTTTT	CAISESGGSNTGELFF
TRBV5-1	TRBJ2-7	.	.	TGCGCCAGCAGCTTGCCAGGGACCTCCTACGAGCAGTACTTC	CASSLPGTSYEQYF
TRBV2	TRBJ2-5	.	TRBD2	TGTGCCAGGACTAGCGGGGCTGAAGAGACCCAGTACTTC	CARTSGAEETQYF
TRBV9	TRBJ2-3	.	TRBD2	TGTGCCAGCAGCGTAGCTGGTAGCGGGAGGGCCGAAAATACGCAGTATTTT	CASSVAGSGRAENTQYF
TRBV6-5	TRBJ2-7	.	TRBD1	TGTGCCAGCAGTTCTCGGGACAGGACCTACGAGCAGTACTTC	CASSSRDRTYEQYF
TRBV18	TRBJ2-1	few	TRBD2	TGTGCCAGCTCCCCAGACCTCTGGACTAGCGGACTTTACAATGAGCAGTTCTTC	CASSPDLWTSGLYNEQFF
TRBV7-2	TRBJ1-2	once	.	TGTGCCAGCAGTCAGATGGGCCTCCTGGGCTATGGCTACACCTTC	CASSQMGLLGYGYTF
TRBV6-5	TRBJ1-2	.	.	TGTGCCAGCAGTTACGCCCCGGGCCCCTATGGCTACACCTTC	CASSYAPGPYGYTF
TRBV27	TRBJ2-7	.	.	TGTGCCAGCAGCCTACTCGACTCGAAGGGGAACTACGAGCAGTACTTC	CASSLLDSKGNYEQYF
TRBV30	TRBJ2-5	.	.	TGTGCCTGGAGTTCAGGTCCCGGTGAGACCCAGTACTTC	CAWSSGPGETQYF
TRBV18	TRBJ2-4	.	TRBD1	TGTGCCAGCTCACCCAGGACAGGCAAAAACATTCAGTACTTC	CASSPRTGKNIQYF
TRBV4-3	TRBJ1-3	.	TRBD1	TGCGCCAGCAGCCAAGCGAGGACAGGTTTGGGGTTCTCTGGAAACACCATATATTTT	CASSQARTGLGFSGNTIYF
TRBV6-5	TRBJ2-3	.	.	TGTGCCAGCAGGCTATACCCCGGGCTCACAGATACGCAGTATTTT	CASRLYPGLTDTQYF
TRBV6-1	TRBJ1-2	.	TRBD1	TGTGCCAGCAGAGTAACAGGGGATCACTATGGCTACACCTTC	CASRVTGDHYGYTF
TRBV29-1	TRBJ1-2	.	.	TGCAGCGTTCAGACAGGCTATGGCTACACCTTC	CSVQTGYGYTF